This T cell receptor beta chain was obtained from a study of cytomegalovirus exposure and HLA in healthy donors. Study in general: Roughly 80% of roughly 430 genotyped donors fell in the Caucasian-associated ancestry cluster.

The PCR made use of 60 Vbeta and 13 Jbeta primers. This table comes from immunoSEQ multiplex PCR, and its TCRdb copy is limited to in-frame clones, with some not included. This sample has some 150,000 clones; approximately 86% occur once, and the top ten carry around 1.5%. Overall study results and limits: Common viral pathogens seemed to be connected with several of the most significant clusters, according to a later analysis.

This CDR3 contains 15 residues. Germline V lookup: CDR1 LNHDA, CDR2 SQIVND (reference sequence). With 5 bases clipped from V and 1 base from J, the junction kept 5 bases outside the gene matches. This clone was counted once. Its antigen is unidentified. The specimen sequenced was PBMCs. The clonotype comes from a male donor in good health and CMV-seronegative. The rearrangement uses TRBV19 and TRBJ1-5, with 7 bases fitting TRBD1. The CDR3 is CASSPRDSSNQPQHF. The CDR3 DNA reads TGTGCCAGTAGTCCCCGGGACAGCAGCAATCAGCCCCAGCATTTT.